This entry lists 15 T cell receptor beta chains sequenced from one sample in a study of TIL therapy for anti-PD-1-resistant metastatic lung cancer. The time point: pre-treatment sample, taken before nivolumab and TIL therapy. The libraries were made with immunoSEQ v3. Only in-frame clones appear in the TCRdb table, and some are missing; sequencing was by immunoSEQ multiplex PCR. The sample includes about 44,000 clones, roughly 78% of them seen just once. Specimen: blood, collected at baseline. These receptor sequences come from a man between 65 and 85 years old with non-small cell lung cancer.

The CDR3 sequence: CASSVGGRGSEQYF. In DNA, the CDR3 is TGTGCCAGCAGCGTAGGCGGACGCGGGAGCGAGCAGTACTTC. The chain combines TRBV9 with TRBJ2-7, with 7 positions matching TRBD2. CDR1 and CDR2 from the germline V gene are SGDLS and YYNGEE. The CDR3 loop spans 14 amino acids. Germline trimming cut 0 bases from V and 6 bases from J; bases unmatched to any gene: 6.

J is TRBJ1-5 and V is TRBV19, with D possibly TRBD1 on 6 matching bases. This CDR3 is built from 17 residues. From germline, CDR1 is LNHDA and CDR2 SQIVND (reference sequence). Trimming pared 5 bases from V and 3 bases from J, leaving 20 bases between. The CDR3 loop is CASSLGGRSAPNQPQHF. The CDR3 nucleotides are TGTGCCAGTAGTCTCGGGGGGCGATCCGCGCCCAATCAGCCCCAGCATTTT.

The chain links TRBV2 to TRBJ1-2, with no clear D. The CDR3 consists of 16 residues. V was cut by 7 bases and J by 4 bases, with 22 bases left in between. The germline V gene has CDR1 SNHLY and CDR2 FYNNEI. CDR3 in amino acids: CASTLGYSSTSYGYTF. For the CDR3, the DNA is TGTGCCAGCACACTGGGGTACAGCTCCACTAGCTATGGCTACACCTTC.

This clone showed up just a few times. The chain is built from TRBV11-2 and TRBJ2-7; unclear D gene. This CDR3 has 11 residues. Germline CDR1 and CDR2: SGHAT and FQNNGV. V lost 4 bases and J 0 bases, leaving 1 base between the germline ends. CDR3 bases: TGTGCCAGCAGCTACTCCTACGAGCAGTACTTC. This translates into CASSYSYEQYF.

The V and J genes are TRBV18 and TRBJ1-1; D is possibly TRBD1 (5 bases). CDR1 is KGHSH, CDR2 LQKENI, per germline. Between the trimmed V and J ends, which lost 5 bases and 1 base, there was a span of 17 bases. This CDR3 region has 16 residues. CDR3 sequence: CASSNIWGGTNTEAFF. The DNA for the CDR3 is TGTGCCAGCTCAAATATATGGGGCGGAACGAACACTGAAGCTTTCTTT.

This CDR3 reads CASSTGLGGVTEAFF. The CDR3 DNA follows: TGTGCCAGTAGTACCGGTCTCGGGGGGGTCACTGAAGCTTTCTTT. The chain couples TRBV19 to TRBJ1-1; possibly TRBD1 for D (5 bases). From germline, CDR1 is LNHDA and CDR2 SQIVND (reference sequence). CDR3 size: 15 residues. The V and J ends lost 4 bases and 4 bases respectively, with 16 bases between them.

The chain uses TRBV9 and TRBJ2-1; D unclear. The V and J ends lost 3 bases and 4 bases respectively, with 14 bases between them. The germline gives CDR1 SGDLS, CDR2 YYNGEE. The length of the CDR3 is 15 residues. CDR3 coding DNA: TGTGCCAGCAGCGCAAATATATCCCCTTACAATGAGCAGTTCTTC. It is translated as CASSANISPYNEQFF.

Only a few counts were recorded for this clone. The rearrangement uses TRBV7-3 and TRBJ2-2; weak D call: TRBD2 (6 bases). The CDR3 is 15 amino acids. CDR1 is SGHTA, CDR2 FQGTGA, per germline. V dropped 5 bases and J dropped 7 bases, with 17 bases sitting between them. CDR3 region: CASSPTPEGVGELFF. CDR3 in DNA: TGTGCCAGCAGCCCCACACCGGAGGGTGTCGGGGAGCTGTTTTTT. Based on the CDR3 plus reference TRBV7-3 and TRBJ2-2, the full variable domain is GAGVSQTPSNKVTEKGKYVELRCDPISGHTALYWYRQSLGQGPEFLIYFQGTGAADDSGLPNDRFFAVRPEGSVSTLKIQRTERGDSAVYLCASSPTPEGVGELFFGEGSRLTVL.

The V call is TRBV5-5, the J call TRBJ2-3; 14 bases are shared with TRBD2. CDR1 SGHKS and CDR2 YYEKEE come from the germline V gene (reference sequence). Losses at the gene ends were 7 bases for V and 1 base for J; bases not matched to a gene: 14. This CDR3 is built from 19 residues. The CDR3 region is CASSGAGTSGRQGTDTQYF. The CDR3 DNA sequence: TGTGCCAGCTCAGGAGCCGGGACTAGCGGGAGACAGGGCACAGATACGCAGTATTTT.

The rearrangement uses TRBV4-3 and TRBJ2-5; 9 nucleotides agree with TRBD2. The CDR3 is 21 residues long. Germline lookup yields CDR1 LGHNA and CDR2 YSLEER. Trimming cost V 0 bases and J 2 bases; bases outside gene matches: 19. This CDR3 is CASSQESPASGKITKQETQYF. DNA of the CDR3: TGCGCCAGCAGCCAAGAGAGCCCCGCTAGCGGGAAGATCACGAAACAAGAGACCCAGTACTTC.

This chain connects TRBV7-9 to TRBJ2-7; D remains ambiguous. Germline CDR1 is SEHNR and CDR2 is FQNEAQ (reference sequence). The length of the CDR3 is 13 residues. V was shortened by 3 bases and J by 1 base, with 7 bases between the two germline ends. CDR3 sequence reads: CASSFGISYEQYF. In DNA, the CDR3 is TGTGCCAGCAGCTTTGGGATATCCTACGAGCAGTACTTC.

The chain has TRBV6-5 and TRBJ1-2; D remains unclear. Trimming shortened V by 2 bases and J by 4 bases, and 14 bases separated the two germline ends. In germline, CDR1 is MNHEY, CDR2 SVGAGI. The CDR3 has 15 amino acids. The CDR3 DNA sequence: TGTGCCAGCAGTTACCACGGCAGCGCTAGCTATGGCTACACCTTC. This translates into CASSYHGSASYGYTF.

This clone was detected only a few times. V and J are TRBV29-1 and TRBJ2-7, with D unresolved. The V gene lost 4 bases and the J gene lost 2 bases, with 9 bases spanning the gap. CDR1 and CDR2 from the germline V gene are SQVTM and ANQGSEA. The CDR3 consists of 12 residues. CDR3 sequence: CSVVEAAYEQYF. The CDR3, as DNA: TGCAGCGTTGTTGAGGCTGCCTACGAGCAGTACTTC.

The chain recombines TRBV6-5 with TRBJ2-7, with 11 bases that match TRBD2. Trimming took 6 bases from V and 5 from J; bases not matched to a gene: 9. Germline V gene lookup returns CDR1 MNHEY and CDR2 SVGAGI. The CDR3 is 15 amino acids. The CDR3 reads CASRPTSGSTHEQYF. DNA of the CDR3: TGTGCCAGCAGACCTACTAGCGGGAGTACCCACGAGCAGTACTTC.

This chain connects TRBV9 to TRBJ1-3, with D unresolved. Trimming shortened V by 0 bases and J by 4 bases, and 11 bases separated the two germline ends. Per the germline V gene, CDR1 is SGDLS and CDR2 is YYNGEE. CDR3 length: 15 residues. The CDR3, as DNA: TGTGCCAGCAGCGTAGAAGGGTCGAAAGGAAACACCATATATTTT. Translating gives CASSVEGSKGNTIYF.